Following are 8 T cell receptor beta chains from one sample sequenced in a study of T cell responses to AZD1222 COVID-19 vaccine. Clones were sequenced by immunoSEQ multiplex PCR, and TCRdb holds only the in-frame ones, with some missing. This table holds about 130,000 clones, around 94% found once. The sequenced sample was peripheral blood, obtained on day 0 of AZD1222 vaccination. These receptor sequences come from an adult in good health.

The chain carries TRBV20-1 and TRBJ2-1; D call uncertain. CDR1 is DFQATT, CDR2 SNEGSKA, per germline (reference sequence). The CDR3 length is 11 residues. Trimming removed 3 bases at V and 8 bases at J, with 8 bases between. The CDR3 coding sequence is TGCAGTGCTAGTAGGCTAGATGAGCAGTTCTTC. This sequence encodes CSASRLDEQFF.

V gene TRBV5-1 combines with J gene TRBJ1-5; no reliable D call. The CDR3 contains 16 residues. V gave up 9 bases and J gave up 1 base, with 20 bases separating them. Per the germline V gene, CDR1 is SGHRS and CDR2 is YFSETQ. CDR3 sequence reads: CAMGGPESASNQPQHF. In DNA form, the CDR3 reads TGCGCCATGGGTGGCCCTGAGAGCGCCAGCAATCAGCCCCAGCATTTT. The entire variable domain, with the rest obtained from reference TRBV5-1 and TRBJ1-5, is as follows: KAGVTQTPRYLIKTRGQQVTLSCSPISGHRSVSWYQQTPGQGLQFLFEYFSETQRNKGNFPGRFSGRQFSNSRSEMNVSTLELGDSALYLCAMGGPESASNQPQHFGDGTRLSIL.

This sequence joins TRBV12-5 and TRBJ2-7; 9 bases line up with TRBD1. The germline gives CDR1 LGHNT, CDR2 FRNRAP. This CDR3 contains 14 residues. With V trimmed by 3 bases and J by 2 bases, 2 bases remained unmatched. The CDR3 DNA reads as TGTGCTAGTGGTTTCCGGACAGGGGCCTACGAGCAGTACTTC. Amino acids: CASGFRTGAYEQYF.

The chain combines TRBV19 with TRBJ1-2, with 7 bases matching TRBD1. Per germline, CDR1 LNHDA and CDR2 SQIVND (reference sequence). Trimming removed 10 bases from V and 1 base from J; junction bases left unmatched: 9. The CDR3 has 14 amino acids. The CDR3 is CATINRDSNYGYTF. The CDR3 DNA reads as TGTGCCACCATAAACCGGGACAGTAACTATGGCTACACCTTC.

The chain has TRBV11-1 and TRBJ2-7, with a tentative D call TRBD1 (5 bases). The V gene lost 2 bases and the J gene lost 0 bases, with 8 bases spanning the gap. The germline V gene has CDR1 SGHAT and CDR2 FQDESV (reference sequence). This CDR3 spans 14 amino acids. This chain's CDR3 is CASSLSQGSYEQYF. CDR3 nucleotides: TGTGCCAGCAGCTTATCCCAGGGCTCCTACGAGCAGTACTTC.

The V and J genes are TRBV7-7 and TRBJ2-1; D may correspond to TRBD1 or TRBD2 (5 bases each). Germline V lookup: CDR1 SSHAT, CDR2 FNYEAQ (reference sequence). The length of the CDR3 is 15 residues. The germline V and J ends were trimmed by 5 bases and 1 base, with 12 bases remaining between them. CDR3 amino acids: CASSAGTGSYNEQFF. The CDR3 nucleotides read TGTGCCAGCAGCGCCGGGACGGGGTCCTACAATGAGCAGTTCTTC.

The chain recombines TRBV5-4 with TRBJ2-3; TRBD2 matches 8 bases. V dropped 3 bases and J dropped 3; count of bases not matched to a gene: 6. CDR3 length: 15 residues. Germline loops: CDR1 SGHNT, CDR2 YYREEE (reference sequence). CDR3 amino acids: CASSSSGSRTDTQYF. Written as DNA, the CDR3 is TGTGCCAGCAGCTCCAGCGGGAGCCGGACAGATACGCAGTATTTT. The full variable domain, with the rest looked up from reference TRBV5-4 and TRBJ2-3, is ETGVTQSPTHLIKTRGQQVTLRCSSQSGHNTVSWYQQALGQGPQFIFQYYREEENGRGNFPPRFSGLQFPNYSSELNVNALELDDSALYLCASSSSGSRTDTQYFGPGTRLTVL.

The chain links TRBV6-6 to TRBJ1-2; D is perhaps TRBD1 (5 bases). V lost 1 base, J lost 0 bases, and 12 bases lay in between. The CDR3 runs to 16 residues. Germline loops: CDR1 MNHNY, CDR2 SVGAGI (reference sequence). The CDR3 sequence is CASSYLAGGSNYGYTF. The CDR3 DNA reads TGTGCCAGCAGTTACTTGGCGGGGGGTTCTAACTATGGCTACACCTTC.